The next 2 T cell receptor beta chains were all read from a single sample in a study of breast tumors, draining lymph nodes, adjacent tissues. TCRdb re-analysed the multiplex PCR reads in MiXCR, keeping a single row per CDR3 protein. The profile shows approximately 7,600 distinct CDR3 sequences, under 85% of them singletons. Sequencing was carried out using tumor-adjacent breast tissue. The receptors stem from a female donor with breast cancer. Some clones in this sample may be carry-over from other donors' samples.

The rearrangement joins TRBV19 to TRBJ2-2, with 8 positions matching TRBD2. CDR1 LNHDA and CDR2 SQIVND come from the germline V gene (reference sequence). This CDR3 is built from 15 residues. Trimming took 8 bases from V and 5 from J; bases not matched to a gene: 10. CDR3 protein: CASRTGGGRTGELFF. Written as DNA, the CDR3 is TGTGCCAGTCGCACGGGGGGGGGTAGGACCGGGGAGCTGTTTTTT.

This clonotype was counted between two and nine times. V gene TRBV24-1 combines with J gene TRBJ2-1; 15 nucleotides line up with TRBD2. This CDR3 is built from 16 residues. Trimming cost V 4 bases and J 8 bases; bases outside gene matches: 5. Germline CDR1 and CDR2: KGHDR and SFDVKD. In DNA, the CDR3 is TGTGCCACCAGTGACCCCGGACTAGCGGGAGGGGATGAGCAGTTCTTC. Translated: CATSDPGLAGGDEQFF.